The rows below give T cell receptor beta chains drawn from one sample of a study of control samples from healthy donors and cancer patients. The assay was immunoSEQ multiplex PCR, and TCRdb's table has in-frame clones only and misses some. The sample yields 130,000 or so clones, 88% seen once. What was sequenced was blood. The source of these receptors is a man between 45 and 60 years old in good health. CDR3s include the opening cysteine and the closing phenylalanine or tryptophan. D genes are given only for firm matches. Clone size is given for some rows only: seen once, a few or many times, or a class if the clone is expanded.

NA	TRBV18	NA	TRBJ2-7	TGTGCCAGCTCCCCCCGGACAGAGTACGAGCAGTACTTC	CASSPRTEYEQYF
TRBD2	TRBV3-1/TRBV3-2	NA	TRBJ2-3	TGTGCCAGCAGCCCTTTTTTTAGCGGGGGGGCGTCTATCGATACGCAGTATTTT	CASSPFFSGGASIDTQYF
NA	TRBV21-1	NA	TRBJ2-5	TGTGCCAGCAGCAGGACAGGGGGCGGGGAGACCCAGTACTTC	CASSRTGGGETQYF
TRBD1	TRBV5-5	NA	TRBJ1-2	TGTGCCAGCAGCTACACCGGACAGGGCTATGGCTACACCTTC	CASSYTGQGYGYTF
TRBD2	TRBV6-1	NA	TRBJ2-1	TGTGCCAGCAGTGATCCATCCGTAGCGGGGGGCTCCTACAATGAGCAGTTCTTC	CASSDPSVAGGSYNEQFF
NA	TRBV24-1	NA	TRBJ1-2	TGTGCCACCAGTGATCCGACAGTCTATGGCTACACCTTC	CATSDPTVYGYTF
NA	TRBV13	NA	TRBJ2-5	TGTGCCAGCAGCTTTGACCACTGGGGGGAAATTGGGGAGACCCAGTACTTC	CASSFDHWGEIGETQYF
NA	TRBV5-1	once	TRBJ2-7	TGCGCCAGCAGCCCTGAGGGGCAGTCTCTCTCCTACGAGCAGTACTTC	CASSPEGQSLSYEQYF
NA	TRBV9	NA	TRBJ2-7	TGTGCCAGCAGCGTATCGGCAACTGCCTACGAGCAGTACTTC	CASSVSATAYEQYF
TRBD1	TRBV5-6	NA	TRBJ2-7	TGTGCCAGCAGCCGGATAGACCGGGACAGTCACTACGAGCAGTACTTC	CASSRIDRDSHYEQYF
NA	TRBV9	NA	TRBJ2-2	TGTGCCAGCAGCGCGACAGTCGAGGTCGAGCTGTTTTTT	CASSATVEVELFF
NA	TRBV4-1	NA	TRBJ1-3	TGCGCCAGCAGCCAAGAGGTGATTACAAGCTCTGGAAACACCATATATTTT	CASSQEVITSSGNTIYF
TRBD1	TRBV27	once	TRBJ2-3	TGTGCCAGCAGTTTATGGGACAGAAGCACAGATACGCAGTATTTT	CASSLWDRSTDTQYF
NA	TRBV9	NA	TRBJ2-1	TGTGCCAGCAGCGTAGCGGGGCGGGGTGACCGCTCCTACAATGAGCAGTTCTTC	CASSVAGRGDRSYNEQFF
NA	TRBV10-1	NA	TRBJ2-7	TGCGCCAGCAGTGAGTCAAGGGAGAGCTCCTACGAGCAGTACTTC	CASSESRESSYEQYF
TRBD2	TRBV27	NA	TRBJ2-1	TGTGCCAGCAGTTTATGGGCGGGGGGCTCTTCCCAGATGAGGAATGAGCAGTTCTTC	CASSLWAGGSSQMRNEQFF
NA	TRBV28	NA	TRBJ1-1	TGTGCCAGCAGTTTATTCTCGTTAAAAGCTTTCTTT	CASSLFSLKAFF
NA	TRBV10-2	NA	TRBJ1-3	TGCGCCAGCAGTGAGTCGATCGGGACTGCAACTGGAAACACCATATATTTT	CASSESIGTATGNTIYF
TRBD2	TRBV28	NA	TRBJ2-5	TGTGCCAGCAGTTCCGTAAGACTAGCGGGGTACCAAGAGACCCAGTACTTC	CASSSVRLAGYQETQYF
NA	TRBV4-1	NA	TRBJ2-1	TGCGCCAGCAGCCCGTTCATTGGTGAGCAGTTCTTC	CASSPFIGEQFF
NA	TRBV28	NA	TRBJ2-7	TGTGCCAGCAGTTTTAGCAGGGTGAGCTCCTACGAGCAGTACTTC	CASSFSRVSSYEQYF
NA	TRBV28	NA	TRBJ1-6	TGTGCCAGCAGTTTGTGGCAGGGAAATTCACCCCTCCACTTT	CASSLWQGNSPLHF
NA	TRBV6-6	NA	TRBJ2-5	TGTGCCACCGGTGGGTCCGAGACCCAGTACTTC	CATGGSETQYF
TRBD1	TRBV6-5	NA	TRBJ1-5	TGTGCCAGCCATCCAGGGGGCCAGGTGGAGCCCCAGCATTTT	CASHPGGQVEPQHF
NA	TRBV11-2	NA	TRBJ1-6	TGTGCCAGCAGCGCCCGCGGGGGACTCCATAATTCACCCCTCCACTTT	CASSARGGLHNSPLHF
NA	TRBV24-1	NA	TRBJ2-5	TGTGCCACCAGTGATCTTATACTGGGTACCGAGACCCAGTACTTC	CATSDLILGTETQYF